This T cell receptor beta chain comes out of a study of blood T cell repertoires in COVID-19. Study context: Researchers got acute and convalescent COVID-19 samples from the United States, Italy and Spain. Sample material is recorded as cDNA or gDNA derived from T cells, B-cell-depleted T cells, or PBMCs.

In the original analysis: Amplified reference gene primers provided the basis for estimating nucleated cell counts. Profiling relied on immunoSEQ multiplex PCR, and the TCRdb table lists in-frame clones only, not all of them. D and trimming come from the DNA, and the V and J calls and clone size come from that table. The sample contains 40,000 to 55,000 clones, about nine tenths of which appear only once. V lost 4 bases to trimming and J lost 2 bases, with 5 bases between them. This CDR3 contains 12 residues. From germline, CDR1 is MNHEY and CDR2 SMNVEV (reference sequence). The receptor comes from a human donor in a cohort sampled during active COVID-19. This rearrangement joins TRBV27 to TRBJ1-2; D unresolved. The sample was peripheral blood. The CDR3 region has the DNA TGTGCCAGCAGTTCGCGAAACTATGGCTACACCTTC. This sequence encodes CASSSRNYGYTF.